This T cell receptor (beta chain) was documented in a study of T-cell reconstitution after alpha-beta-depleted transplantation in children. Unique molecular identifiers were built into the TCRbeta library. One entry per CDR3 protein, called by TCRdb with MiXCR from the PCR reads. There are hundreds of thousands of distinct CDR3 sequences in the sample; roughly 17% occur only once, and roughly 29% lies in the top ten. General study findings and limits: About two months after transplant, alpha-beta T cells reportedly came from several hundred expanded graft clones. The authors attributed T-cell counts and diversity one year after transplant mostly to newly produced T cells. Recipient T cells and thymic progenitors that survived were the source of the high TCRbeta diversity seen at day 60 in some patients.

Note on this clonotype: Its antigen is still unknown.

The CDR3 has 15 residues. Trimming at V came to 7 bases and at J to 2 bases, leaving 5 bases not matched to a gene. The sequencing here drew on PBMCs, mostly from graft donor cells, taken 360 days after TCRalphabeta/CD19-depleted stem cell transplant. The sequence was collected from a boy younger than two who had a stem cell transplant for Wiskott-Aldrich syndrome, so the T cells may come from the graft donor. The chain recombines TRBV12-3 or TRBV12-4 with TRBJ1-6; 7 bases are shared with TRBD1. CDR3 region: CASNRGSAYNSPLHF. CDR3 coding DNA: TGTGCCAGCAACAGGGGCTCAGCCTATAATTCACCCCTCCACTTT.